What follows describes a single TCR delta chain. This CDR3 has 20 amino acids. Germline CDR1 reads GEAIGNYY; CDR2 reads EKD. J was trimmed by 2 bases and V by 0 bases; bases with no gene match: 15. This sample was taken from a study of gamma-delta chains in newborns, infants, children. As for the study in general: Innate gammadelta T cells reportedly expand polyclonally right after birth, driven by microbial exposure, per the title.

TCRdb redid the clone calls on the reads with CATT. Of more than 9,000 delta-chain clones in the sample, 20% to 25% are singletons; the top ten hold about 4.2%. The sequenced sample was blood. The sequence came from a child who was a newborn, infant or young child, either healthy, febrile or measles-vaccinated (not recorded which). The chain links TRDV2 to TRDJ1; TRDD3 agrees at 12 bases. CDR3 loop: CACDTIETSGGYGLTDKLIF. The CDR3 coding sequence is TGTGCCTGTGACACCATAGAGACTTCTGGGGGATACGGACTTACCGATAAACTCATCTTT.